This T cell receptor (beta chain) was sequenced during a study of CD8 T cells in ankylosing spondylitis. This clonotype was observed at least ten times. The germline V gene encodes CDR1 SGHRS and CDR2 YFSETQ. The CDR3 covers 16 residues. J lost 9 bases, V lost 1 base, and 10 bases had no gene match. TCRdb recomputed calls from the 5' RACE reads with MiXCR, one row per CDR3 protein. The data show 130,000 or so distinct CDR3 sequences, over 6.5% seen once. The chain recombines TRBV5-1 with TRBJ2-2, with 9 bases that match TRBD1. The TCR comes from a male donor with ankylosing spondylitis or in good health (not recorded which). Specimen: blood, either unsorted or a sorted T cell fraction (not recorded which). The CDR3 sequence is CASSLTSPDRGRELFF. In DNA, the CDR3 is TGCGCCAGCAGCTTGACCTCTCCGGACAGGGGTCGGGAGCTGTTTTTT.